Given below is one T cell receptor beta chain in context. These data belong to a study of blood T cell repertoires in COVID-19. CDR1 and CDR2 from the germline V gene are LNHNV and YYDKDF (reference sequence). There are 13 residues in the CDR3. The V end was cut by 0 bases, the J end by 6 bases, with 5 bases between. Some clones are missing from TCRdb's copy, which holds only in-frame ones; the method was immunoSEQ multiplex PCR. This table has about 80,000 clones, over 70% appearing once. The sequence came from a man aged 50-60 years with active or convalescent COVID-19. The specimen sequenced was peripheral blood. This sequence joins TRBV15 and TRBJ1-4; D remains ambiguous. CDR3 in DNA: TGTGCCACCAGCAGAGAGGGCTATGAAAAACTGTTTTTT. Residues: CATSREGYEKLFF.